This T cell receptor beta chain was retrieved from a study of T cell repertoires in cytomegalovirus infection. On the study more broadly: It can be stated that public TCR beta signatures indicated CMV infection as well as a matching HLA type.

In its sample, this clonotype was seen many times. The antigen is not known. TCRdb redid the calling of the reads with MiXCR, one entry per CDR3 protein. The table includes roughly 350,000 distinct CDR3 sequences, roughly 34% detected once. Germline-derived CDR1 and CDR2 are SEHNR and FQNEAQ (reference sequence). This CDR3 comprises 16 residues. V lost 5 bases and J lost 6; bases outside the gene matches: 13. Study outcomes and limitations: Cumulative frequency (of public TCR beta family members) identified carriers of CMV plus the relevant HLA. Dominant in the ex vivo response were TCR beta clonotypes restricted by HLA-C and specific for CMV.

The clonotype originates from a human donor in good health (CMV status not recorded). Some clones in this sample may be carry-over from other donors' samples. The chain joins TRBV7-9 to TRBJ2-1; 7 bases line up with TRBD2. The sample was cultured PBMCs, taken from culture after CMV antigen stimulation. The CDR3 spells CASSEAGRVGVNEQFF. In DNA form, the CDR3 reads TGTGCCAGCAGCGAGGCAGGGAGGGTAGGAGTCAATGAGCAGTTCTTC.